This is a list of T cell receptor beta chains from one sample in a study of T-cell memory formation after mild COVID-19. TCRdb reanalysed the 5' RACE reads using MiXCR and keeps one entry per CDR3 protein. Of 350,000 to 400,000 distinct CDR3 sequences in the sample, around 20% were seen once. The sequencing sample was made of PBMCs or a T cell subset sorted from them (not recorded which). The receptor set was obtained from an adult woman who had mild COVID-19 (a few samples of this study predate the infection). Cell type and time point are not known. Both conserved end residues are part of each CDR3. A D gene is named only where the DNA matches it firmly. Only part of the rows carry a size: once, few, many, or a class if the clone is expanded.

J gene,V gene,D gene,CDR3 length,clone size,CDR3 DNA,CDR3 protein
TRBJ2-1,TRBV4-2,TRBD2,18,few,TGTGCCAGCAGCCAAGGGCCTAGCGGGAGATCCGGGAGCAATGAGCAGTTCTTC,CASSQGPSGRSGSNEQFF
TRBJ2-2,TRBV7-3,-,16,-,TGTGCCAGCAGCTTCGGGTTGGGGTTTGGCACCGGGGAGCTGTTTTTT,CASSFGLGFGTGELFF
TRBJ2-1,TRBV6-2/TRBV6-3,TRBD2,14,-,TGTGCCAGCAGTCCGCCGGGACTAGCGGGAGTCGGATTCTTC,CASSPPGLAGVGFF
TRBJ2-7,TRBV29-1,TRBD1,12,-,TGCAGCGTTAGCCCGGGACAGACCGAGCAGTACTTC,CSVSPGQTEQYF
TRBJ2-7,TRBV11-1,-,14,-,TGTGCCAGCACCCCAGGGGCCGGAAACTACGAGCAGTACTTC,CASTPGAGNYEQYF
TRBJ2-7,TRBV12-5,-,13,-,TGTGCTAGTGGCTCAGGACTTCTATACGAGCAGTACTTC,CASGSGLLYEQYF
TRBJ1-6,TRBV9,-,15,few,TGTGCCAGCAGCGCCTCGGGAGATTATAATTCACCCCTCCACTTT,CASSASGDYNSPLHF
TRBJ2-3,TRBV7-2,-,13,-,TGTGCCAGCAGCTCGCGAGGGGGGCCTACGCAGTATTTT,CASSSRGGPTQYF
TRBJ1-1,TRBV6-1,-,12,-,TGTGCCAGCACGTGGGGTAGCACTGAAGCTTTCTTT,CASTWGSTEAFF
TRBJ1-4,TRBV20-1,-,12,-,TGCAGTGCTAGAGACCCGGGAGAAAAACTGTTTTTT,CSARDPGEKLFF
TRBJ1-1,TRBV5-1,-,13,few,TGCGCCAGCAGCCTACGGCCGGACACTGAAGCTTTCTTT,CASSLRPDTEAFF
TRBJ1-5,TRBV6-6,TRBD1,15,few,TGTGCCAGCAGTTACAGGACAGGGGGACATCAGCCCCAGCATTTT,CASSYRTGGHQPQHF
TRBJ2-7,TRBV12-3/TRBV12-4,TRBD1,15,few,TGTGCCAGCAGCACACCCGGGACAGGGGGATACGAGCAGTACTTC,CASSTPGTGGYEQYF
TRBJ2-1,TRBV12-3/TRBV12-4,TRBD2,16,few,TGTGCCAGCAGACCCTGGACTAGCGGGTCATACAATGAGCAGTTCTTC,CASRPWTSGSYNEQFF
TRBJ1-2,TRBV12-3/TRBV12-4,-,17,many,TGTGCCAGCAGTCTGAACCCACGGACGGCAGGGTCGTATGGCTACACCTTC,CASSLNPRTAGSYGYTF
TRBJ1-2,TRBV12-3/TRBV12-4,-,12,few,TGTGCCAGCAGTTTACCCGGGAAAGGCTACACCTTC,CASSLPGKGYTF
TRBJ2-1,TRBV19,TRBD1,16,few,TGTGCCAGTAGTAAGCGACAGGGGGCGACCTACAATGAGCAGTTCTTC,CASSKRQGATYNEQFF
TRBJ1-2,TRBV4-1,-,15,few,TGCGCCAGCAGCCAAGAAACAGGGCGGACCTATGGCTACACCTTC,CASSQETGRTYGYTF
TRBJ2-7,TRBV3-1,TRBD2,15,few,TGTGCCAGCAGCCAAGCTGGCGGGAGGGCCCACGAGCAGTACTTC,CASSQAGGRAHEQYF
TRBJ2-6,TRBV6-5,-,15,-,TGTGCCAGCAGTTACGGATCGGGAGGGGCCAACGTCCTGACTTTC,CASSYGSGGANVLTF
TRBJ2-1,TRBV7-9,TRBD2,13,few,TGTGCCAGCAGCTTGCTAGCGGACAATGAGCAGTTCTTC,CASSLLADNEQFF
TRBJ2-3,TRBV20-1,-,13,-,TGCAGTGCTAGGAAGGGGTCCGGGGATACGCAGTATTTT,CSARKGSGDTQYF